The sample holds a few counts of the clone carrying this T cell receptor beta chain. This entry comes from a study of blood T cell repertoires in COVID-19. Measured with immunoSEQ multiplex PCR; TCRdb has only the in-frame clones, and not every one. This table has roughly 160,000 clones, about four fifths appearing once. Sequencing was carried out using PBMCs or T cells enriched from blood (not recorded which). This TCR was recovered from a man between 50 and 59 years old who had recovered from COVID-19.

For the CDR3, the DNA is TGTGCCAGCAACGCCCTGGGCGATGAGCAGTTCTTC. Its protein product is CASNALGDEQFF. This chain links TRBV11-1 with TRBJ2-1; no definite D call. The germline V gene has CDR1 SGHAT and CDR2 FQDESV (reference sequence). Deletions cut 7 bases from V and 8 bases from J, with 12 bases between. The length of the CDR3 is 12 residues.